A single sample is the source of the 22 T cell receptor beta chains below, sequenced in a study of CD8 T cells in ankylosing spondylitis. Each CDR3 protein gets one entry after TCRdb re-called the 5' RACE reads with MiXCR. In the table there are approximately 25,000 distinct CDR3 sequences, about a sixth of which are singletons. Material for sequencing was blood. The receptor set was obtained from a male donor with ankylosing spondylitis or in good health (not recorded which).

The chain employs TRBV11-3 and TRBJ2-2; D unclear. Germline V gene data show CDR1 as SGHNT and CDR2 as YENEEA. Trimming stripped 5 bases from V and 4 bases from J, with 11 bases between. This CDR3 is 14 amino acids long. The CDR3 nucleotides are TGTGCCAGCAGCGGAAGTGGGCCCACCGGGGAGCTGTTTTTT. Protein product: CASSGSGPTGELFF.

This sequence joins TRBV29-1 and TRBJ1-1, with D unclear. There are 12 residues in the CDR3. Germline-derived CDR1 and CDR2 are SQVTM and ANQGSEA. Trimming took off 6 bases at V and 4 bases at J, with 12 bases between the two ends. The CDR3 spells CSVRPRATEAFF. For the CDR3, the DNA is TGCAGCGTCCGGCCCCGGGCCACTGAAGCTTTCTTT.

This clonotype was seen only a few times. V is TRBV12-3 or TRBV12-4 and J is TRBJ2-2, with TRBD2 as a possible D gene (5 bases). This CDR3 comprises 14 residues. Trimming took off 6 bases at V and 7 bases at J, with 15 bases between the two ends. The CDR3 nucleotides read TGTGCCAGCAGCCCCACAGCCCGGGGCGGGGAGCTGTTTTTT. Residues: CASSPTARGGELFF.

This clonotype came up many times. CDR3 sequence: CASSDPGLAVYNEQFF. The CDR3 DNA reads TGTGCCAGCAGCGACCCGGGACTAGCGGTTTACAATGAGCAGTTCTTC. The gene calls are TRBV7-9 and TRBJ2-1, with 11 bases aligning to TRBD2. Germline assignment: CDR1 SEHNR and CDR2 FQNEAQ (reference sequence). J gave up 4 bases and V 5 bases, and 7 bases lay outside the gene matches. This CDR3 spans 16 amino acids.

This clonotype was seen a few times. The CDR3: CASSLAGQVPHF. CDR3 coding DNA: TGTGCCAGCAGCTTAGCGGGACAAGTCCCGCATTTT. The chain links TRBV7-8 to TRBJ1-5; a weak D match, TRBD1 (6 bases). CDR3 length: 12 residues. V lost 0 bases to trimming and J lost 15 bases, with 12 bases between them. The germline V gene has CDR1 SGHVS and CDR2 FQNEAQ.

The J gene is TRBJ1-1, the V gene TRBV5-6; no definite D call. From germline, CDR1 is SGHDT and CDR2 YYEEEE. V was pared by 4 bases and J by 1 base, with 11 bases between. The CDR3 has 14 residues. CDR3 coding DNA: TGTGCCAGCAGCCCCGGCCCTGGGAACACTGAAGCTTTCTTT. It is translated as CASSPGPGNTEAFF.

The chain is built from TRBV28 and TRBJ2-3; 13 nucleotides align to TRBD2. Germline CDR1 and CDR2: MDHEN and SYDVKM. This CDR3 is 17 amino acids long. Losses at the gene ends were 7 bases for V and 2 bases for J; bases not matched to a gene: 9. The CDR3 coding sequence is TGTGCCAGCAATAAGGGACTAGCGGGACCCTTCACAGATACGCAGTATTTT. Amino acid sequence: CASNKGLAGPFTDTQYF.

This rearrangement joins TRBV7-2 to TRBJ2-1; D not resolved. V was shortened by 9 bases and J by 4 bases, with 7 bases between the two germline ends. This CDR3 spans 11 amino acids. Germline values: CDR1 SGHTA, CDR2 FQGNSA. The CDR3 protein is CARVPYNEQFF. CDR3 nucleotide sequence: TGTGCCAGGGTACCATACAATGAGCAGTTCTTC.

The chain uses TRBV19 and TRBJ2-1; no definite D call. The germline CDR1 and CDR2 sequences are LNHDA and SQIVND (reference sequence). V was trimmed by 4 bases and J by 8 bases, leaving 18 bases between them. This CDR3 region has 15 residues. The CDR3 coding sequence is TGTGCCAGTAGTACCCTACCACCAACAAGGGATGAGCAGTTCTTC. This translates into CASSTLPPTRDEQFF.

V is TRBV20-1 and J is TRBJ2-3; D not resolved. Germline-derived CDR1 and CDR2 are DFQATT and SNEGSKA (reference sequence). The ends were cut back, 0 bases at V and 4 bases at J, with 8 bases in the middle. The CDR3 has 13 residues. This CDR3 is CSARDSGPDTQYF. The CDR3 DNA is TGCAGTGCTAGAGATTCCGGGCCAGATACGCAGTATTTT.

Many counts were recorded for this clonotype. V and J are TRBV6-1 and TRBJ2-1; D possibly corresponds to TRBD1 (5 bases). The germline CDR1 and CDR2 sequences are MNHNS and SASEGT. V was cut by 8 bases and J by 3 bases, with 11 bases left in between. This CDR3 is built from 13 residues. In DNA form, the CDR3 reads TGTGCCAGCGGCAGGGTTAACTACAATGAGCAGTTCTTC. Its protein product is CASGRVNYNEQFF.

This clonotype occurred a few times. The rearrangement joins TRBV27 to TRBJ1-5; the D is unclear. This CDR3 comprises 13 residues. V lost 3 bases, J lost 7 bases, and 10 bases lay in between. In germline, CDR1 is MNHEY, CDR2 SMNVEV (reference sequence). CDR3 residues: CASSFHPEQPQHF. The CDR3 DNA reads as TGTGCCAGCAGTTTTCACCCTGAACAGCCCCAGCATTTT.

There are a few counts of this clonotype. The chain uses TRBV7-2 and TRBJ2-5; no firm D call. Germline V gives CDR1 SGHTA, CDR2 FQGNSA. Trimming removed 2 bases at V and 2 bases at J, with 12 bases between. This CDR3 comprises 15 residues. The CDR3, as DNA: TGTGCCAGCAGCTTACAACAGCAGATGCAAGAGACCCAGTACTTC. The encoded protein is CASSLQQQMQETQYF.

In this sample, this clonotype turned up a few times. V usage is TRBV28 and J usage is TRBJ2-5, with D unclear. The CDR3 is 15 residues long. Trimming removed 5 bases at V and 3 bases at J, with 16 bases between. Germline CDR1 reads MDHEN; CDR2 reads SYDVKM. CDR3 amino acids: CASSPLLGNKETQYF. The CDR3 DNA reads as TGTGCCAGCAGTCCCCTCTTAGGGAACAAAGAGACCCAGTACTTC.

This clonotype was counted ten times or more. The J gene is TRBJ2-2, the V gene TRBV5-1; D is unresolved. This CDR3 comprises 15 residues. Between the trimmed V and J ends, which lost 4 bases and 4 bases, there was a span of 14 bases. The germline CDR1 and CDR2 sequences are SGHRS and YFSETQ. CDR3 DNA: TGCGCCAGCAGCCGGTCTTCTCCCCGCACCGGGGAGCTGTTTTTT. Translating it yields CASSRSSPRTGELFF.

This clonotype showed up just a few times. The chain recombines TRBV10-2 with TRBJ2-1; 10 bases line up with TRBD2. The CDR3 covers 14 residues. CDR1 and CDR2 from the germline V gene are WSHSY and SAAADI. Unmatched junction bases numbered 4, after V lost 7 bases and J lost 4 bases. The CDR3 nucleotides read TGCGCCAGCAACGCAGCGGGGGGGTACAATGAGCAGTTCTTC. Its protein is CASNAAGGYNEQFF.

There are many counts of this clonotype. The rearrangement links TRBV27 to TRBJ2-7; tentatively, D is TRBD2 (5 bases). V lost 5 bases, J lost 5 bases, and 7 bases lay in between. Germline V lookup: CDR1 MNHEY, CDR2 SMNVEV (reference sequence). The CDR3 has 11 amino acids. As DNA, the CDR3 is TGTGCCAGCAGTCGAGGGAACGAGCAGTACTTC. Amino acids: CASSRGNEQYF.

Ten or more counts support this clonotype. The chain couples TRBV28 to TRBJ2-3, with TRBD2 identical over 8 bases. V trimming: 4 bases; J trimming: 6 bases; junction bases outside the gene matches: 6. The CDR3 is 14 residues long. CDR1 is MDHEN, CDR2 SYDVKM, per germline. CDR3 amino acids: CASSSSGGRDTQYF. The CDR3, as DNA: TGTGCCAGCAGTTCCAGCGGGGGTAGGGATACGCAGTATTTT.

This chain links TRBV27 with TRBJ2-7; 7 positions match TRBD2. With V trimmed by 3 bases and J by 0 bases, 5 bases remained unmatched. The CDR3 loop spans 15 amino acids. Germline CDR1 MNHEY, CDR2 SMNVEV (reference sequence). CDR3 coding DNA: TGTGCCAGCAGTTTTGCCAGCGGGACCTCCTACGAGCAGTACTTC. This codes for CASSFASGTSYEQYF.

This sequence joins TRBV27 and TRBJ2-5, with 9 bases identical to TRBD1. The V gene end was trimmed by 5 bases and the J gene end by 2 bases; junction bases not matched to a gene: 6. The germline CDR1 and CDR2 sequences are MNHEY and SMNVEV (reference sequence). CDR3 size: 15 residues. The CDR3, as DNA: TGTGCCAGCAGTCCGGACAGGGGTCCTCAAGAGACCCAGTACTTC. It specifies CASSPDRGPQETQYF.

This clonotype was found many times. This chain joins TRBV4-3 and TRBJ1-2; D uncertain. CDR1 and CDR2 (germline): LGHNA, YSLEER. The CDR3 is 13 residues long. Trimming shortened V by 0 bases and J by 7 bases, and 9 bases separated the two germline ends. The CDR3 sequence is CASSQDFDGGYTF. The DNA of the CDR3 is TGCGCCAGCAGCCAAGATTTTGATGGTGGCTACACCTTC.

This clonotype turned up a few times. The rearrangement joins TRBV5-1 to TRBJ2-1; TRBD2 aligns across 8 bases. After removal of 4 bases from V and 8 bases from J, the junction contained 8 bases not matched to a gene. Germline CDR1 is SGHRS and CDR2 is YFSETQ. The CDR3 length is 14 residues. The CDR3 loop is CASSPAGGRYEQFF. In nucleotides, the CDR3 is TGCGCCAGCAGCCCGGCGGGGGGCCGGTATGAGCAGTTCTTC.